What follows is one TCR beta chain and its context. Its specific antigen is unknown. Base-call qualities are not available, and no considerably larger clone is one nucleotide away. The immunoSEQ Assay, a bias-controlled multiplex PCR, was used to amplify TCRbeta CDR3 regions from genomic DNA. The authors' pipeline ran thus. Within the assay, amplification of reference gene primers was used to estimate how many nucleated cells each sample contained. To quantify the absolute abundance of each unique TCRbeta CDR3 rearrangement, sequence reads were collapsed and filtered. Productive Simpson clonality was computed per sample as the square root of Simpson's diversity index over productive rearrangements. This immuneACCESS table, as held by TCRdb, lists in-frame sequences with V and J called but not all clones. Of the missing ones, under half trace to an unresolved V gene in checked studies; the others have no known cause. Clonal size and the V and J genes are those of that table, whereas D and trimming came from the DNA. In this sample the table shows 200,000 to 300,000 clones, 92% of which occur a single time. 0.83% of the sample comes from the top ten.

V was cut back by 4 bases and J by 2 bases, leaving a gap of 14 bases between them. CDR1 and CDR2, looked up from the germline V gene, are SQVTM and ANQGSEA. The CDR3 starts with the cysteine, ends with the phenylalanine, and has 14 residues. Only the CDR3 DNA stays, 42 bases, in frame from base 1. At one collaborating source in Seattle, patients were enrolled during active infection and were followed longitudinally through the course of disease. Whole blood was collected in K2EDTA tubes by collaborating institutions according to the institutions' own protocols. For TCRbeta analysis, collaborators shipped samples as frozen whole blood, isolated PBMCs, or DNA extracted from either of those sample types. The data originate from a study of blood T cell repertoires in COVID-19 (dated by TCRdb to the early 2020s). Concerning the study at large: Samples from collaborators originated in the United States, Italy and Spain and spanned both the acute and convalescent phases of COVID-19. HLA class I and class II types, where available, came from metadata supplied by the sample provider rather than from assay-based typing. The samples were drawn from two sources: the first 160 participants of the ongoing ImmuneRACE study, and approximately 1,300 subjects contributed by 6 global collaborators. The prospective study material was composed of cDNA or gDNA derived from T cells, B-cell-depleted T cells, or PBMCs. The repertoires were released in a freely available public database meant as a resource for research on the immune response to SARS-CoV-2. Deeply sampled blood TCRbeta repertoires from subjects exposed to, actively infected with, or recovered from COVID-19 were included in the dataset. A de-identified subject ID, COVID-19 status, age in years and sex were almost always included in the sample metadata.

Overall study results and their limits: How much clinical and demographic metadata was included differed by source and by participant, and the metadata was provided uncurated.

The sample was peripheral blood. The rearranged chain carries TRBV29-1 and TRBJ1-1, with TRBD1 perhaps the D gene, on 5 matching bases. The receptor's source is a man aged 25-45 years with COVID-19, enrolled during active disease. Here the CDR3 is given as CSVVTDRVNTEAFF. The DNA reads as follows: TGCAGCGTTGTGACAGACCGAGTTAACACTGAAGCTTTCTTT.